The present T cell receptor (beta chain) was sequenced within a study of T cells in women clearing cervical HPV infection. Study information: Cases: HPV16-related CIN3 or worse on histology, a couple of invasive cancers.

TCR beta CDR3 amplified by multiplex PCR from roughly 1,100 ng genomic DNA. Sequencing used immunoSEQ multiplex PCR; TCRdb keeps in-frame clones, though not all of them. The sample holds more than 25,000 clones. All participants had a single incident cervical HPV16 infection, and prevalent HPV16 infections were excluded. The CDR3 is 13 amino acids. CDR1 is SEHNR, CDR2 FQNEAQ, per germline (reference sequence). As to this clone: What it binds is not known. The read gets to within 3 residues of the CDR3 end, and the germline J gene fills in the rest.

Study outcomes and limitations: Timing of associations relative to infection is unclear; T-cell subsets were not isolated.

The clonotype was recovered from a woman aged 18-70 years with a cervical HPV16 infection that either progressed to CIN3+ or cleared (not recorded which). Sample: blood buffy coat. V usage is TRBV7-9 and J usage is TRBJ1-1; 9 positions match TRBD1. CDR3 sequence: CASSPGTGYQAFF. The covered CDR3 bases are TGTGCCAGCAGCCCGGGGACAGGGTACCAA.